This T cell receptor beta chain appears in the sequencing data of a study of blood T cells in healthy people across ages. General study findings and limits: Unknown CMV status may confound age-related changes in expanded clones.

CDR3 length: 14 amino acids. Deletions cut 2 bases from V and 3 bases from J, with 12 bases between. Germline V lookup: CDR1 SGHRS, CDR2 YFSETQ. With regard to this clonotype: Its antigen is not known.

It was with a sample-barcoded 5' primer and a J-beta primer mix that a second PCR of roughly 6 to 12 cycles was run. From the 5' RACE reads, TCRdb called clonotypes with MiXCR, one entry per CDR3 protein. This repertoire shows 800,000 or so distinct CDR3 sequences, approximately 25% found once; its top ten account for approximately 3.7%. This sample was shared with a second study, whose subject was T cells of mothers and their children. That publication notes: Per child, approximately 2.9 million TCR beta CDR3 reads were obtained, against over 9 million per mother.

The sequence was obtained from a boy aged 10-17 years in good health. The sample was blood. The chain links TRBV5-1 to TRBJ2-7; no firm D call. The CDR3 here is CASSFGRNNYEQYF. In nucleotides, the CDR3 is TGCGCCAGCAGCTTCGGCAGGAATAACTACGAGCAGTACTTC.